Presented here are 5 T cell receptor beta chains from one specimen sequenced in a study of T-cell memory formation after mild COVID-19. TCRdb reanalysed the 5' RACE reads using MiXCR and keeps one entry per CDR3 protein. The sample yields approximately 410,000 distinct CDR3 sequences, around a quarter seen once. Sequencing was performed on PBMCs or a T cell subset sorted from them (not recorded which). The receptors derive from an adult woman who had mild COVID-19 (a few samples of this study predate the infection). Cell type and time point are not known.

Ten or more counts support this clonotype. This chain joins TRBV5-1 and TRBJ2-6; 7 nucleotides align to TRBD1. V lost 2 bases and J lost 5; bases outside the gene matches: 16. Germline V gene data show CDR1 as SGHRS and CDR2 as YFSETQ. The CDR3 runs to 19 residues. CDR3 sequence: CASSFERTGPPGRANVLTF. Here the CDR3 DNA reads TGCGCCAGCAGCTTTGAGAGGACAGGCCCCCCGGGTCGGGCCAACGTCCTGACTTTC.

This clonotype was detected only a few times. This chain's CDR3 is CASSSRGMTSYQETQYF. The CDR3, as DNA: TGTGCCAGCAGCTCCCGGGGAATGACTTCTTACCAAGAGACCCAGTACTTC. The rearrangement uses TRBV7-6 and TRBJ2-5; TRBD2 is a possible D gene (5 bases). V was pared by 4 bases and J by 0 bases, with 18 bases between. There are 17 residues in the CDR3. Germline CDR1 is SGHVS and CDR2 is FNYEAQ.

The chain links TRBV2 to TRBJ2-7, with 9 bases that match TRBD1. V was clipped by 7 bases and J by 6 bases; unmatched bases: 7. Germline V lookup: CDR1 SNHLY, CDR2 FYNNEI. The CDR3 length is 13 residues. CDR3 loop: CASMEQGAFEQYF. CDR3 coding DNA: TGTGCCAGCATGGAACAGGGGGCTTTCGAGCAGTACTTC.

This clonotype was observed a handful of times. This rearrangement joins TRBV27 to TRBJ2-7; D uncertain. V lost 0 bases to trimming and J lost 3 bases, with 9 bases between them. Germline V lookup: CDR1 MNHEY, CDR2 SMNVEV (reference sequence). The CDR3 sequence is 14 residues long. Here the CDR3 reads CASSLSLTLYEQYF. In DNA form, the CDR3 reads TGTGCCAGCAGTTTATCGTTAACACTCTACGAGCAGTACTTC.

The chain has TRBV6-6 and TRBJ2-2; possibly TRBD1 for D (6 bases). Trimming cost V 4 bases and J 4 bases, with 13 bases left between them. The CDR3 loop spans 15 amino acids. CDR1 MNHNY and CDR2 SVGAGI come from the germline V gene (reference sequence). The DNA for the CDR3 is TGTGCCAGCAGTTTCAGGGGATCGGGCACCGGGGAGCTGTTTTTT. Residues: CASSFRGSGTGELFF.